This is a list of T cell receptor beta chains from one sample in a study of T cells after yellow fever vaccination. TCRdb used MiXCR to reprocess the 5' RACE reads, holding one entry per CDR3 protein. This table has roughly 150,000 distinct CDR3 sequences, about 8% appearing once. The sequencing here drew on CD4+ T cells sorted from PBMCs, taken 5 days after the yellow fever booster vaccination. The receptors here all came from a man aged 25 to 40 who received the YFV17D yellow fever vaccine. Both conserved end residues are part of each CDR3. A D gene is named only where the DNA matches it firmly. The size entry is marked missing in some rows and otherwise reads once, few, many or a size class.

j_call clone_size d_call v_call cdr3_aa cdr3_nt
TRBJ2-1 many - TRBV5-1 CASSSQSGLGYNEQFF TGCGCCAGCAGCTCCCAGTCGGGGCTAGGGTACAATGAGCAGTTCTTC
TRBJ2-5 many - TRBV15 CATSRVSTQETQYF TGTGCCACCAGCAGAGTTTCAACACAAGAGACCCAGTACTTC
TRBJ2-2 many - TRBV9 CASSVVGTTTGELFF TGTGCCAGCAGCGTAGTCGGGACAACCACCGGGGAGCTGTTTTTT
TRBJ1-4 many - TRBV2 CASSEARGVGEKLFF TGTGCCAGCAGTGAAGCGAGGGGTGTCGGTGAAAAACTGTTTTTT
TRBJ2-3 many - TRBV7-9 CASSFRDTQYF TGTGCCAGCAGCTTTAGAGATACGCAGTATTTT
TRBJ2-7 few - TRBV7-2 CASSPGQLYEQYF TGTGCCAGCAGCCCGGGGCAGCTTTACGAGCAGTACTTC
TRBJ2-3 many TRBD2 TRBV5-1 CASSELAGSGTDTQYF TGCGCCAGCAGTGAGCTAGCGGGATCTGGGACAGATACGCAGTATTTT
TRBJ2-7 many - TRBV10-3 CAIKGTSDEQYF TGTGCCATCAAAGGAACCTCGGACGAGCAGTACTTC
TRBJ2-3 many - TRBV19 CASSIKGVNTDTQYF TGTGCCAGTAGTATTAAGGGGGTGAACACAGATACGCAGTATTTT
TRBJ2-1 many - TRBV29-1 CSAGTSLEQFF TGCAGCGCCGGGACATCCCTTGAGCAGTTCTTC
TRBJ2-2 few - TRBV12-3/TRBV12-4 CASSTRTGELFF TGTGCCAGCAGTACTAGAACCGGGGAGCTGTTTTTT
TRBJ2-1 many - TRBV5-6 CASSSMGNEQFF TGTGCCAGCAGTTCTATGGGAAATGAGCAGTTCTTC
TRBJ2-4 many - TRBV5-5 CASSLGDENIQYF TGTGCCAGCAGCTTGGGGGACGAAAACATTCAGTACTTC
TRBJ2-1 many - TRBV3-1 CASSQMGLGPNEQFF TGTGCCAGCAGCCAAATGGGACTTGGACCCAATGAGCAGTTCTTC
TRBJ1-1 few TRBD1 TRBV15 CATSRDGLGDSRATEAFF TGTGCCACCAGCAGAGATGGTTTGGGGGACAGTCGAGCTACTGAAGCTTTCTTT
TRBJ1-1 - - TRBV5-1 CASSSDRTGNTEAFF TGCGCCAGCAGCTCCGACCGGACGGGAAACACTGAAGCTTTCTTT
TRBJ2-2 many - TRBV3-1 CASRHNLGGNTGELFF TGTGCCAGCAGGCACAACTTGGGCGGGAACACCGGGGAGCTGTTTTTT
TRBJ2-2 - - TRBV3-1 CASSLSGIGNTGELFF TGTGCCAGCAGCCTGTCCGGGATCGGCAACACCGGGGAGCTGTTTTTT
TRBJ2-5 - TRBD2 TRBV20-1 CSATTRLAGAQREQETQYF TGCAGTGCTACAACGAGACTAGCGGGAGCCCAACGGGAACAAGAGACCCAGTACTTC